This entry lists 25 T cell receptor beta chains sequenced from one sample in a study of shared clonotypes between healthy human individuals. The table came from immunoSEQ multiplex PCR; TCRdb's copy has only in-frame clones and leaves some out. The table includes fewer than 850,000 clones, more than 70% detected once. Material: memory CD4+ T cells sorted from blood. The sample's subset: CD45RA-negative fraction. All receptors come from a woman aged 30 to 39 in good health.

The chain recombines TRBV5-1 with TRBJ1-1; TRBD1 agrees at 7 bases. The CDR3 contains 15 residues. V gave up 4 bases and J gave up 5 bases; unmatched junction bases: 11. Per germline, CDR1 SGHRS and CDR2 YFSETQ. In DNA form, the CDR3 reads TGCGCCAGCAGCAAGAATTGGGCAGGGGGAACTGAAGCTTTCTTT. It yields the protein CASSKNWAGGTEAFF.

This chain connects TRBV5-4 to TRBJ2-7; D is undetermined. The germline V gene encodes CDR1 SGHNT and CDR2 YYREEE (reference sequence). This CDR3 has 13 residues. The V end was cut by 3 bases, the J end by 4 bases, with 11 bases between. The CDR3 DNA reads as TGTGCCAGCAGCTCTAGTATGGGTTACGAGCAGTACTTC. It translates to CASSSSMGYEQYF.

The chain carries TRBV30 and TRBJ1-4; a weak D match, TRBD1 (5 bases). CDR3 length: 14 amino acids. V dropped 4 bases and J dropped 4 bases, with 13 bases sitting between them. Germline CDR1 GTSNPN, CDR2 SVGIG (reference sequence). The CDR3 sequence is CAWTFGGGNEKLFF. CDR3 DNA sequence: TGTGCCTGGACCTTCGGGGGGGGTAATGAAAAACTGTTTTTT.

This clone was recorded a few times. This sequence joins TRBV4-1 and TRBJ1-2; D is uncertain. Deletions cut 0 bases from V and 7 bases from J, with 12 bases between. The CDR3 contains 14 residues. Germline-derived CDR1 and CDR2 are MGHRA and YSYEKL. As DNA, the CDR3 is TGCGCCAGCAGCCAAGAACGCCCGGCGAGTGGCTACACCTTC. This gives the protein CASSQERPASGYTF.

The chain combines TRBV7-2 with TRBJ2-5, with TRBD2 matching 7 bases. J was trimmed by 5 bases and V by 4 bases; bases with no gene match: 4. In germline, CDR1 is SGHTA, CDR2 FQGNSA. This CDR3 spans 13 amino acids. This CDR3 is CASSSVRGETQYF. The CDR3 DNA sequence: TGTGCCAGCAGCTCAGTGCGGGGGGAGACCCAGTACTTC.

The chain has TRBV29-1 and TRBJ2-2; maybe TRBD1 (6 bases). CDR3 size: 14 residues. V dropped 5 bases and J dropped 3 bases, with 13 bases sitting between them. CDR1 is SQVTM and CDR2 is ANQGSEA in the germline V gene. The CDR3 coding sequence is TGCAGCGTTTTACAGGGCACATACACCGGGGAGCTGTTTTTT. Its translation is CSVLQGTYTGELFF.

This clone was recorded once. The CDR3 sequence is CASSSQPLTGALAKNIQYF. CDR3 nucleotide sequence: TGTGCCAGCAGCTCACAACCCCTGACAGGGGCCTTAGCCAAAAACATTCAGTACTTC. The gene calls are TRBV7-2 and TRBJ2-4, with 8 bases that match TRBD1. V gave up 4 bases and J gave up 0 bases; unmatched junction bases: 14. Germline CDR1 SGHTA, CDR2 FQGNSA. CDR3 length equals 19 residues.

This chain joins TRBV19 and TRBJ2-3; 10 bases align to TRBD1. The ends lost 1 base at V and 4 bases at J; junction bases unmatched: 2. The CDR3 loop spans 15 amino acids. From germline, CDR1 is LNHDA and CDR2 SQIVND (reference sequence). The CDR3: CASSIGQGASDTQYF. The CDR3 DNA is TGTGCCAGTAGTATAGGACAGGGGGCGTCAGATACGCAGTATTTT. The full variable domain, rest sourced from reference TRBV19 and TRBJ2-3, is DGGITQSPKYLFRKEGQNVTLSCEQNLNHDAMYWYRQDPGQGLRLIYYSQIVNDFQKGDIAEGYSVSREKKESFPLTVTSAQKNPTAFYLCASSIGQGASDTQYFGPGTRLTVL.

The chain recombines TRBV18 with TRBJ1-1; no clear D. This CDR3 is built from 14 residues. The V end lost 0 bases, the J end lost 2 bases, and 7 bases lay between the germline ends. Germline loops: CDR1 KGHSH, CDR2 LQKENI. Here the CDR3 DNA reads TGTGCCAGCTCACCACCGGCAGTTAACACTGAAGCTTTCTTT. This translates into CASSPPAVNTEAFF.

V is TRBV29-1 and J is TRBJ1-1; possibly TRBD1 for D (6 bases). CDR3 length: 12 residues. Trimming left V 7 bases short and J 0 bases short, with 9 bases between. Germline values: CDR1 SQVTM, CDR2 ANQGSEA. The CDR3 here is CSGGGLNTEAFF. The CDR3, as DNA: TGCAGCGGTGGGGGGCTGAACACTGAAGCTTTCTTT.

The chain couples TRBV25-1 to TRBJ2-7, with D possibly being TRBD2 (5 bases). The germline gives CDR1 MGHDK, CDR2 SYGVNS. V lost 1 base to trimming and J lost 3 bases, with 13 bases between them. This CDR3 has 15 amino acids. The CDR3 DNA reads TGTGCCAGCAGTGAATTAGGGAGTGGGGACTACGAGCAGTACTTC. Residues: CASSELGSGDYEQYF.

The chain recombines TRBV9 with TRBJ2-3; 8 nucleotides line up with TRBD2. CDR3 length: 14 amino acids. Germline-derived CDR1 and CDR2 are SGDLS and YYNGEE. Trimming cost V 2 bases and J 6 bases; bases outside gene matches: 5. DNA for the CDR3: TGTGCCAGCAGCGTCCAAAGCGGGAGTGATACGCAGTATTTT. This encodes CASSVQSGSDTQYF. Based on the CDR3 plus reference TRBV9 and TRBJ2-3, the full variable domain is DSGVTQTPKHLITATGQRVTLRCSPRSGDLSVYWYQQSLDQGLQFLIQYYNGEERAKGNILERFSAQQFPDLHSELNLSSLELGDSALYFCASSVQSGSDTQYFGPGTRLTVL.

The CDR3 region is CASSVQGTGSSGELFF. Written as DNA, the CDR3 is TGTGCCAGCAGCGTACAAGGTACGGGGAGCTCCGGGGAGCTGTTTTTT. The J gene is TRBJ2-2, the V gene TRBV9, with a weak D call TRBD2 (5 bases). Trimming pared 1 base from V and 6 bases from J, leaving 16 bases between. This CDR3 contains 16 residues. Germline V gives CDR1 SGDLS, CDR2 YYNGEE.

CDR3 nucleotide sequence: TGTGCCAGCAGTTTTTCATTGGGCAGGGACTATGGCTACACCTTC. It codes for CASSFSLGRDYGYTF. The chain has TRBV28 and TRBJ1-2, with TRBD1 as a possible D gene (5 bases). The germline V gene has CDR1 MDHEN and CDR2 SYDVKM. The V end lost 3 bases, the J end lost 3 bases, and 14 bases lay between the germline ends. The CDR3 spans 15 residues.

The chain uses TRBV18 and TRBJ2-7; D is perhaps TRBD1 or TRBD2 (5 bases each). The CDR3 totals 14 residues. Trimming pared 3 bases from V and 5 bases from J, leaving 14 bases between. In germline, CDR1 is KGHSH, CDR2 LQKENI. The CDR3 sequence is CASSPRRDPDEQYF. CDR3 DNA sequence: TGTGCCAGCTCACCGCGAAGGGACCCTGACGAGCAGTACTTC.

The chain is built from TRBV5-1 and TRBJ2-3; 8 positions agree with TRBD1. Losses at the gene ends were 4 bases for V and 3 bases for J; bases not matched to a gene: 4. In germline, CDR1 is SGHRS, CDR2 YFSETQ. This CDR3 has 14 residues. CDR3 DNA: TGCGCCAGCAGCGCAGGGGGCGCGACAGATACGCAGTATTTT. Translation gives CASSAGGATDTQYF.

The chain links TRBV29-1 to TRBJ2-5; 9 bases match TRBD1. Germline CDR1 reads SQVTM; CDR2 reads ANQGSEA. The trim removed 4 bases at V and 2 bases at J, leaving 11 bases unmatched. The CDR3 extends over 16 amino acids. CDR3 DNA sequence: TGCAGCGTTGTGAGGACAGGGGACTTTTTTCAAGAGACCCAGTACTTC. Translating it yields CSVVRTGDFFQETQYF.

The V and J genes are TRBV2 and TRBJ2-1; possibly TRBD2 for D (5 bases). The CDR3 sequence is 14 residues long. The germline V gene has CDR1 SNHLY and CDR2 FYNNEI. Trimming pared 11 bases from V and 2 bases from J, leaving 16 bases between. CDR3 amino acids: CAWIGSIAYNEQFF. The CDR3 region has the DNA TGTGCCTGGATAGGGAGTATCGCCTACAATGAGCAGTTCTTC. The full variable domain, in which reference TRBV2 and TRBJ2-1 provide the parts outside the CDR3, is EPEVTQTPSHQVTQMGQEVILRCVPISNHLYFYWYRQILGQKVEFLVSFYNNEISEKSEIFDDQFSVERPDGSNFTLKIRSTKLEDSAMYFCAWIGSIAYNEQFFGPGTRLTVL.

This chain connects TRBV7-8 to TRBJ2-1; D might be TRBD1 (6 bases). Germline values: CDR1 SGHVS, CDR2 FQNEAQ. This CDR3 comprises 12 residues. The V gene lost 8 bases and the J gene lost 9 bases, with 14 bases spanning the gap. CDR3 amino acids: CASRSTGIEQFF. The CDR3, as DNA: TGTGCCAGCCGGTCAACAGGGATTGAGCAGTTCTTC.

The CDR3 DNA sequence: TGTGCCACCCTCACCTCGGCAGGGTGGACCTACGAGCAGTACTTC. It encodes CATLTSAGWTYEQYF. This sequence joins TRBV28 and TRBJ2-7; D possibly corresponds to TRBD1 (5 bases). Trimming pared 10 bases from V and 2 bases from J, leaving 21 bases between. Germline CDR1 MDHEN, CDR2 SYDVKM. The CDR3 runs to 15 residues. Using reference TRBV28 and TRBJ2-7 for the parts outside the CDR3, the full variable domain is DVKVTQSSRYLVKRTGEKVFLECVQDMDHENMFWYRQDPGLGLRLIYFSYDVKMKEKGDIPEGYSVSREKKERFSLILESASTNQTSMYLCATLTSAGWTYEQYFGPGTRLTVT.

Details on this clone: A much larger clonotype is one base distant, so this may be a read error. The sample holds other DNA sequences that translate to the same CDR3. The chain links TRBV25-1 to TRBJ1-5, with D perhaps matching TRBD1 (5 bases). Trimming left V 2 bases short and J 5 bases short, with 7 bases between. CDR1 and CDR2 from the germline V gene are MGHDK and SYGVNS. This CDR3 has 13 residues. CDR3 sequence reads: CASSEQGHQPQHF. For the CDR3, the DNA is TGTGCCAGCAGTGAACAGGGACATCAGCCCCAGCATTTT.

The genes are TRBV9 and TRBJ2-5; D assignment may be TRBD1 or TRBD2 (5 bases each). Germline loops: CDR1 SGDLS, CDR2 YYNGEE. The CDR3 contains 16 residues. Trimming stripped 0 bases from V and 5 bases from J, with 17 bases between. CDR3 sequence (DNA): TGTGCCAGCAGCGTAGCCCCTTCAGGGACGCAGGAGACCCAGTACTTC. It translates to CASSVAPSGTQETQYF.

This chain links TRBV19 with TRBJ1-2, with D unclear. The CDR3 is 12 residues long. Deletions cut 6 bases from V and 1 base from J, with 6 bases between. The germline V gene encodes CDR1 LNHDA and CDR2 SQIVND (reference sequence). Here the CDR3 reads CASRELNYGYTF. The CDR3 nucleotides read TGTGCCAGTAGGGAACTTAACTATGGCTACACCTTC.

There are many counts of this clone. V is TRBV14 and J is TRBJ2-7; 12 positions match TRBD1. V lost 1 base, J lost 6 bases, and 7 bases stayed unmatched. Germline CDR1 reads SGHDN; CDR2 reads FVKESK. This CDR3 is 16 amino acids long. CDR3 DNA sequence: TGTGCCAGCAGCCAAGGGCCCGGGACAGGGGGCGGCGAGCAGTACTTC. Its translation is CASSQGPGTGGGEQYF.

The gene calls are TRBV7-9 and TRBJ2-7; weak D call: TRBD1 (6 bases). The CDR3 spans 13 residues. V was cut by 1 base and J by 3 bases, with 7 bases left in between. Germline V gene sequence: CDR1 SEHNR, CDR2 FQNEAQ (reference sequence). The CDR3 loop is CASSLDRVYEQYF. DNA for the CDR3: TGTGCCAGCAGCTTAGACAGGGTCTACGAGCAGTACTTC. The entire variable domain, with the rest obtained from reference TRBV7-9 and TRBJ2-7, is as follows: DTGVSQNPRHKITKRGQNVTFRCDPISEHNRLYWYRQTLGQGPEFLTYFQNEAQLEKSRLLSDRFSAERPKGSFSTLEIQRTEQGDSAMYLCASSLDRVYEQYFGPGTRLTVT.